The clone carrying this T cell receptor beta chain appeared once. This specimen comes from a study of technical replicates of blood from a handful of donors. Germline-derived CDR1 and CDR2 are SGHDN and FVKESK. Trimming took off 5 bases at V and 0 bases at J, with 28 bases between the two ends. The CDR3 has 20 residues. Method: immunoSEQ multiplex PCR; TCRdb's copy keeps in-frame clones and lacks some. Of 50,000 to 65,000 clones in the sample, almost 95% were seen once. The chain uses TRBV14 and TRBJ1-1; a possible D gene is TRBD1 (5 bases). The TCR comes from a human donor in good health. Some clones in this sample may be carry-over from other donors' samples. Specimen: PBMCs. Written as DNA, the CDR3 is TGTGCCAGCAGCGAAACCGGGACTCGATTTAGCGGCAGGATGAACACTGAAGCTTTCTTT. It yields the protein CASSETGTRFSGRMNTEAFF.